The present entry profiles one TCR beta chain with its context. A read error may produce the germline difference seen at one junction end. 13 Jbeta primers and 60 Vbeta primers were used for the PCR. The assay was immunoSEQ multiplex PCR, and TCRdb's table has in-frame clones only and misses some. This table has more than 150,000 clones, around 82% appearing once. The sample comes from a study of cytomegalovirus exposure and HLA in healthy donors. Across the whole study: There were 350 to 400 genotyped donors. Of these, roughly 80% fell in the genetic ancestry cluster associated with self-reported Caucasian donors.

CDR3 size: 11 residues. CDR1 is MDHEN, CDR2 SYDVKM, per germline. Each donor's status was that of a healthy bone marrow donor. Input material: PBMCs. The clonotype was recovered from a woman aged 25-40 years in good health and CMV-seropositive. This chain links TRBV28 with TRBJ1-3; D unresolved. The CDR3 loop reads CLAGFGNTIYF. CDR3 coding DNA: TGCTTGGCAGGATTTGGAAACACCATATATTTT.